The 11 T cell receptor beta chains below come from one sample, sequenced in a study of OX40 agonist ivuxolimab in advanced cancers. Sequenced by immunoSEQ multiplex PCR; TCRdb stores in-frame clones only, minus some. Here the sample spans 45,000 to 60,000 clones, 70% to 90% being singletons. The sequencing here drew on CD4+ or CD8+ T cells sorted from blood, taken in a trial of the OX40 agonist ivuxolimab. The receptors were sampled from an adult with an advanced solid tumor such as melanoma, head and neck, liver or kidney cancer.

This chain joins TRBV18 and TRBJ1-2; 7 nucleotides line up with TRBD1. Looked up from germline, CDR1 is KGHSH and CDR2 is LQKENI. This CDR3 region has 15 residues. Trimming took 0 bases from V and 0 from J; bases not matched to a gene: 1. The CDR3 reads CASSPPGQPNYGYTF. The CDR3 region has the DNA TGTGCCAGCTCACCACCGGGACAGCCTAACTATGGCTACACCTTC.

V gene TRBV27 combines with J gene TRBJ2-3; 9 positions agree with TRBD2. CDR3 length equals 17 residues. Germline V lookup: CDR1 MNHEY, CDR2 SMNVEV (reference sequence). V was clipped by 1 base and J by 6 bases; unmatched bases: 11. CDR3 sequence reads: CASSLWSSGSQRDTQYF. The CDR3 bases are TGTGCCAGCAGTTTATGGAGTAGCGGGAGCCAAAGGGATACGCAGTATTTT.

This chain uses TRBV6-6 with TRBJ2-1; tentative D call: TRBD1 (5 bases). The CDR3 extends over 14 amino acids. In germline, CDR1 is MNHNY, CDR2 SVGAGI (reference sequence). V was cut by 8 bases and J by 7 bases, with 18 bases left in between. Here the CDR3 DNA reads TGTGCCAGCGGGTTCGCAGGGTTGAGTAATGAGCAGTTCTTC. This translates into CASGFAGLSNEQFF.

This clone showed up just a few times. The chain is built from TRBV10-3 and TRBJ2-7; D is ambiguous. The CDR3 length is 13 residues. V dropped 3 bases and J dropped 6 bases, with 12 bases sitting between them. Germline V gives CDR1 ENHRY, CDR2 SYGVKD. CDR3 DNA: TGTGCCATCAGTGATGGCAGCTCTCCCGAGCAGTACTTC. This codes for CAISDGSSPEQYF.

The V and J genes are TRBV5-4 and TRBJ2-3; no definite D call. The germline CDR1 and CDR2 sequences are SGHNT and YYREEE (reference sequence). This CDR3 is 15 amino acids long. Trimming took 0 bases from V and 0 from J, leaving 8 bases between them. CDR3 DNA: TGTGCCAGCAGCTTGGGGCCCACTAGCACAGATACGCAGTATTTT. Translated: CASSLGPTSTDTQYF.

The J gene is TRBJ1-2, the V gene TRBV28, with D uncertain. V was trimmed by 5 bases and J by 0 bases, leaving 7 bases between them. CDR3 length: 13 residues. CDR1 is MDHEN and CDR2 is SYDVKM in the germline V gene. DNA of the CDR3: TGTGCCAGCAGTCTGGATACTAACTATGGCTACACCTTC. It codes for CASSLDTNYGYTF.

V gene TRBV7-9 combines with J gene TRBJ2-6; no reliable D call. Germline V lookup: CDR1 SEHNR, CDR2 FQNEAQ (reference sequence). Trimming stripped 5 bases from V and 2 bases from J, with 13 bases between. This CDR3 spans 16 amino acids. The CDR3 loop is CASSQVSRAGANVLTF. The DNA of the CDR3 is TGTGCCAGCAGCCAAGTCAGCCGGGCTGGGGCCAACGTCCTGACTTTC.

The gene calls are TRBV28 and TRBJ2-7, with D perhaps matching TRBD2 (7 bases). Trimming stripped 2 bases from V and 0 bases from J, with 11 bases between. Germline V gene sequence: CDR1 MDHEN, CDR2 SYDVKM. The CDR3 is 15 amino acids. The CDR3 protein is CASSLGGALSYEQYF. Written as DNA, the CDR3 is TGTGCCAGCAGTTTAGGGGGGGCCCTCTCCTACGAGCAGTACTTC.

The J gene is TRBJ2-7, the V gene TRBV18; D not resolved. The germline gives CDR1 KGHSH, CDR2 LQKENI. Trimming removed 2 bases at V and 12 bases at J, with 23 bases between. CDR3 size: 15 residues. CDR3: CASSPDQAPSTMMYF. CDR3 nucleotide sequence: TGTGCCAGCTCACCAGATCAGGCTCCTTCTACGATGATGTACTTC.

The chain has TRBV15 and TRBJ1-1; weak D call: TRBD1 (5 bases). The V gene lost 5 bases and the J gene lost 4 bases, with 14 bases spanning the gap. Germline lookup yields CDR1 LNHNV and CDR2 YYDKDF (reference sequence). The CDR3 runs 14 residues. The CDR3 DNA is TGTGCCACCAGCCACCGGGACGGGCGCACTGAAGCTTTCTTT. Translated: CATSHRDGRTEAFF.

The chain recombines TRBV4-1 with TRBJ2-3, with 8 bases that match TRBD2. V shed 1 base, J shed 5 bases, and the junction held 11 bases outside the gene matches. The CDR3 length is 17 residues. Germline V gives CDR1 MGHRA, CDR2 YSYEKL. DNA for the CDR3: TGCGCCAGCAGCCAAGTGGGAGGGGGACTAGGGAGAGATACGCAGTATTTT. As protein: CASSQVGGGLGRDTQYF.